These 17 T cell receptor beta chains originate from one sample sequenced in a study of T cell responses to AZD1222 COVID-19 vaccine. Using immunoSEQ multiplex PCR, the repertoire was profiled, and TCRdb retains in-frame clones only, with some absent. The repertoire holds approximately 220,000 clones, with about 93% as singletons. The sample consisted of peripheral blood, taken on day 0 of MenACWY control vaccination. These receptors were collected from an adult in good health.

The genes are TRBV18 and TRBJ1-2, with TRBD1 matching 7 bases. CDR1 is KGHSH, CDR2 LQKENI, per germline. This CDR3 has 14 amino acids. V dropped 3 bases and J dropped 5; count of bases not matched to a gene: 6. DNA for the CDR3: TGTGCCAGCTCACCGGGGACAGATTCTTATGGCTACACCTTC. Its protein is CASSPGTDSYGYTF.

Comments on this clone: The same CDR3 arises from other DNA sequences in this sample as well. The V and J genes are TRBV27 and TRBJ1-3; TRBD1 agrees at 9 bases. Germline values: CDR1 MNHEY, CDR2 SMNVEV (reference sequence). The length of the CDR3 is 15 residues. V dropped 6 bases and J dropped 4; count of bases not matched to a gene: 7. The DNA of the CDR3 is TGTGCCAGCAGCCTACAGGGGGCGAGGGGAAACACCATATATTTT. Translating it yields CASSLQGARGNTIYF.

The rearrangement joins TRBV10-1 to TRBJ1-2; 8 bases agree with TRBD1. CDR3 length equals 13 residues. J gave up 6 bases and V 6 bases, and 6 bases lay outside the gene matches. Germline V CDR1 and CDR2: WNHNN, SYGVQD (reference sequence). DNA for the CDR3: TGCGCCAGCAGCCGGACAGGGTGGGATGGCTACACCTTC. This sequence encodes CASSRTGWDGYTF.

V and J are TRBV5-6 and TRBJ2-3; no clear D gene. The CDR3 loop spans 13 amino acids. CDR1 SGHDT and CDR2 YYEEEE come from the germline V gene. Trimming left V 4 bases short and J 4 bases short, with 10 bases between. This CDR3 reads CASSVFVADTQYF. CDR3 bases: TGTGCCAGCAGCGTATTCGTGGCAGATACGCAGTATTTT.

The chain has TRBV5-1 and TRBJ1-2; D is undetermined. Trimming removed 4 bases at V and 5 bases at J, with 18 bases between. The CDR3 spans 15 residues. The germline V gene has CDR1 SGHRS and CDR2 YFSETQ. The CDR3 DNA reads TGCGCCAGCAGCGACGGCGGCCGGGTAGGGTATGGCTACACCTTC. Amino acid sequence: CASSDGGRVGYGYTF.

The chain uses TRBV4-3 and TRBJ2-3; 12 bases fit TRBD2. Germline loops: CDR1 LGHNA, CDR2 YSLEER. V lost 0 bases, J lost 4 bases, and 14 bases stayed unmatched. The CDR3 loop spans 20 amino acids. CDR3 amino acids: CASSQEFLAGGPRDSDTQYF. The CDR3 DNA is TGCGCCAGCAGCCAAGAGTTCCTAGCGGGGGGGCCAAGGGACTCAGATACGCAGTATTTT.

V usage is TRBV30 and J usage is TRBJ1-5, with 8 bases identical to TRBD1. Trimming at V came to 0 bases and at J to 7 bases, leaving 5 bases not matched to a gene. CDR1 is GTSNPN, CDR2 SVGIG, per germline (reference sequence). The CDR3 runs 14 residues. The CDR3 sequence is CAWSVSGGEQPQHF. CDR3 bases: TGTGCCTGGAGTGTATCAGGGGGCGAGCAGCCCCAGCATTTT.

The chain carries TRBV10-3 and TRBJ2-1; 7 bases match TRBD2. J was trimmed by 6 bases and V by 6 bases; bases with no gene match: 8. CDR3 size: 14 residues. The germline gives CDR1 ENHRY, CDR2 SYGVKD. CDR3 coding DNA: TGTGCCATCAGGCGGGACTACAGTGGCAATGAGCAGTTCTTC. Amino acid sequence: CAIRRDYSGNEQFF.

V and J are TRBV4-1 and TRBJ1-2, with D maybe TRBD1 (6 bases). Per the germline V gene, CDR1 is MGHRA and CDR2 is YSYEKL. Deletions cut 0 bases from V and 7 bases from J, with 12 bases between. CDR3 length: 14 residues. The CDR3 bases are TGCGCCAGCAGCCAAGATGGGGGCGTGGGTGGCTACACCTTC. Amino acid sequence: CASSQDGGVGGYTF.

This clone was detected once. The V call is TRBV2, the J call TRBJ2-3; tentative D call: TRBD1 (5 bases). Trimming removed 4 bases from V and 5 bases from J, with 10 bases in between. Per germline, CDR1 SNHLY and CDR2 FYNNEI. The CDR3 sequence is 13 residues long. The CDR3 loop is CASSVGLGDTQYF. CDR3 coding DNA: TGTGCCAGCAGTGTGGGGCTGGGAGATACGCAGTATTTT.

DNA of the CDR3: TGTGCCAGCGATGTAGACAGGGGAGATGGCTACACCTTC. Its translation is CASDVDRGDGYTF. The J gene is TRBJ1-2, the V gene TRBV6-5, with 8 bases identical to TRBD1. The CDR3 totals 13 residues. The germline V gene has CDR1 MNHEY and CDR2 SVGAGI. V lost 8 bases, J lost 6 bases, and 8 bases stayed unmatched.

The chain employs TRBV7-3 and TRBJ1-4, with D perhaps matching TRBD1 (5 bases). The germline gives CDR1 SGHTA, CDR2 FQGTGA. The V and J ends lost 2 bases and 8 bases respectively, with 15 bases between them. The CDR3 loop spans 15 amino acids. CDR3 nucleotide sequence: TGTGCCAGCAGCTTAGGGCAGGGAGGAGTCGAAAAACTGTTTTTT. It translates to CASSLGQGGVEKLFF. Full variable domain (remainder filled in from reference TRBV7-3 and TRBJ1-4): GAGVSQTPSNKVTEKGKYVELRCDPISGHTALYWYRQSLGQGPEFLIYFQGTGAADDSGLPNDRFFAVRPEGSVSTLKIQRTERGDSAVYLCASSLGQGGVEKLFFGSGTQLSVL.

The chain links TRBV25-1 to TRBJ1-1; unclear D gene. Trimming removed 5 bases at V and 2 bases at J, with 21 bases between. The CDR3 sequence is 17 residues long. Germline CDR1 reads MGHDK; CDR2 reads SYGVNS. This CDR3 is CASSTPAGGEINTEAFF. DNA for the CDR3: TGTGCCAGCAGTACCCCCGCAGGAGGCGAGATAAACACTGAAGCTTTCTTT.

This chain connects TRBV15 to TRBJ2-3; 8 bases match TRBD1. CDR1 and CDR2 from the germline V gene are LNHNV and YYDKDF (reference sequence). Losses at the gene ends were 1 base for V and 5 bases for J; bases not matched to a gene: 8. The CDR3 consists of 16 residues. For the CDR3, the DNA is TGTGCCACCAGCAGAGGCCGGGACAGGATTATAGATACGCAGTATTTT. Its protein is CATSRGRDRIIDTQYF.

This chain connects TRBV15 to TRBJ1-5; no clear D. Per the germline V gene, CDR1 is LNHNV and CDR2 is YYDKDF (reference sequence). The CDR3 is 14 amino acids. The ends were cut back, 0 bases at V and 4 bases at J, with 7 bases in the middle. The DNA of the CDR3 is TGTGCCACCAGCAGAGACCTAGGGAATCAGCCCCAGCATTTT. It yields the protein CATSRDLGNQPQHF.

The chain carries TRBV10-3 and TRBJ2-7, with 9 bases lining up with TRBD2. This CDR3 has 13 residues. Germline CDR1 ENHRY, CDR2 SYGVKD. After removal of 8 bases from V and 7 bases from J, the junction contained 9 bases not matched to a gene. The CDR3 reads CAIGRTSVREQYF. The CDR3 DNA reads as TGTGCCATCGGAAGGACTAGCGTGAGGGAGCAGTACTTC.

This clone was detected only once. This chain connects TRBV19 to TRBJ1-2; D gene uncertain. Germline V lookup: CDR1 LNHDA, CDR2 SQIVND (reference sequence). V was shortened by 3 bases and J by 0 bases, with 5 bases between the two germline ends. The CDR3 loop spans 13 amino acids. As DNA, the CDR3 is TGTGCCAGTAGTATTGTGACTAACTATGGCTACACCTTC. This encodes CASSIVTNYGYTF.